This T cell receptor beta chain originates from a study of T-cell reconstitution after alpha-beta-depleted transplantation in children (dated by TCRdb to 2016 to 2017). Concerning the study at large: T-cell immune reconstitution after TCRalphabeta/CD19-depleted allogeneic hematopoietic cell transplantation in children was quantitatively tracked in the study by means of TCR repertoire profiling.

This sample's treatment or condition label indicates: allogeneic hematopoietic cell transplantation with graft depleted of TCRalphabeta T cells and CD19 B cells. The children who served as transplant recipients had been given grafts of TCRalphabeta/CD19-depleted allogeneic hematopoietic cells. In the case of this clonotype: The antigen it binds to is not known. Base qualities are not provided; no much larger clone lies one nucleotide away.

Trimming costs V 0 bases and J 2 bases, and their ends lie 12 bases apart. The CDR3 covers 16 residues, taking in both the cysteine and the phenylalanine. Of all the DNA, just the CDR3 is kept, 48 bases in frame from base 1. CDR1 SGHRS and CDR2 YFSETQ were looked up in the germline V gene. Libraries came from PCR. Data came from an Illumina HiSeq 2500. TCR libraries were prepared with molecular barcoding, using unique molecular identifiers to normalize TCRbeta repertoire quantification. Through fastp at Q25 and MiXCR, TCRdb rebuilt clones from the public reads, retaining in-frame beta chains. Here each entry gathers all rows of one CDR3 protein and keeps the most common genes and DNA. This sample holds about 590,000 distinct CDR3 sequences; 10% to 15% were observed only once. Clones ranked in the top ten supply 2% to 2.5% of the sample. Here is what the overall study found, with its caveats: The high TCRbeta diversity at day 60 in some patients was ascribed to recipient T cells and intrathymic progenitors that had survived conditioning. The apparently early recovery of alphabetaT-cell counts about two months after transplant reportedly depended on only several hundred rapidly expanded clones that came from non-depleted graft cells. Over the following months the frequencies of hyperexpanded clones went down, and after one year T-cell counts and TCRbeta diversity were mostly credited to newly produced T cells.

The chain is made from TRBV5-1 and TRBJ2-1, with the D gene not clear enough to name. The origin of this receptor is a male patient aged 10 to 17 who had a stem cell transplant for acute myeloid leukemia, so the T cells may come from the graft donor. The specimen was PBMCs, mostly from graft donor cells, collected 360 days after TCRalphabeta/CD19-depleted stem cell transplant. The DNA sequence is TGCGCCAGCAGCTTGGTACCCGCGGAGACCTACAATGAGCAGTTCTTC. Translated, this gives CASSLVPAETYNEQFF.